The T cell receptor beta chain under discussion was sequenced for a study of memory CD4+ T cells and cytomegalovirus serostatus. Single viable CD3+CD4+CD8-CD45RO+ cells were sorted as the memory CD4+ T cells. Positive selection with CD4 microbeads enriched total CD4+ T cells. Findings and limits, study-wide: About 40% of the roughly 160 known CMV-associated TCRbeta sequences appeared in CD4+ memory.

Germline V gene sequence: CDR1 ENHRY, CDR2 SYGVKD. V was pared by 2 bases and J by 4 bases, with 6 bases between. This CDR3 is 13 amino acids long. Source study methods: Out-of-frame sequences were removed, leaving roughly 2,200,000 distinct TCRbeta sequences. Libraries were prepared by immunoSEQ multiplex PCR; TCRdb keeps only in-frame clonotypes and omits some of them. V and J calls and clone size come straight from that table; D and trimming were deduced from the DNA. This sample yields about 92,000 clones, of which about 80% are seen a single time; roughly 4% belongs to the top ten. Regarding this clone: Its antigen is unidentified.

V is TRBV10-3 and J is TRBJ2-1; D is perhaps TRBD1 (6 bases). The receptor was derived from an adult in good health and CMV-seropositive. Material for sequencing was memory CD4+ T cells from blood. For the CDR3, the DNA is TGTGCCATCAGTGAGGGACAGTACAATGAGCAGTTCTTC. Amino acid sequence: CAISEGQYNEQFF.